The clone carrying this TCR beta chain was detected ten times or more. As yet, its antigen is unknown. V was clipped by 3 bases and J by 5 bases, with 7 bases between them. CDR1 SEHNR and CDR2 FQNEAQ come from the germline V gene (reference sequence). The CDR3 is 13 residues long. The sample comes from a study of CD8+CD57+ T cells in acquired aplastic anemia. Overall study results and limits: A set of approximately 30 CD8+ CDR3 sequences was shared between patients and controls, and these sequences appeared highly expressed in patients.

CD8+CD57+ cell expansion had been shown by flow cytometry in patients chosen for sequencing. Blood samples were obtained from patients who had received no prior therapy. Using genomic DNA as the template, TCR beta VDJ and CDR3 profiling was carried out. TCRdb re-called the reads with MiXCR, one entry per CDR3 protein. This table has about 180,000 distinct CDR3 sequences, around 48% appearing once. Sequenced input: sorted CD4+, CD8+, or CD8+CD57+ T cells (not recorded which) from PBMCs. The V and J genes are TRBV7-9 and TRBJ1-4; TRBD1 is a possible D gene (6 bases). This clonotype was sampled from a human donor with aplastic anemia. The CDR3 reads CASSFQGNEKLFF. CDR3 coding DNA: TGTGCCAGCAGCTTCCAGGGGAATGAAAAACTGTTTTTT.